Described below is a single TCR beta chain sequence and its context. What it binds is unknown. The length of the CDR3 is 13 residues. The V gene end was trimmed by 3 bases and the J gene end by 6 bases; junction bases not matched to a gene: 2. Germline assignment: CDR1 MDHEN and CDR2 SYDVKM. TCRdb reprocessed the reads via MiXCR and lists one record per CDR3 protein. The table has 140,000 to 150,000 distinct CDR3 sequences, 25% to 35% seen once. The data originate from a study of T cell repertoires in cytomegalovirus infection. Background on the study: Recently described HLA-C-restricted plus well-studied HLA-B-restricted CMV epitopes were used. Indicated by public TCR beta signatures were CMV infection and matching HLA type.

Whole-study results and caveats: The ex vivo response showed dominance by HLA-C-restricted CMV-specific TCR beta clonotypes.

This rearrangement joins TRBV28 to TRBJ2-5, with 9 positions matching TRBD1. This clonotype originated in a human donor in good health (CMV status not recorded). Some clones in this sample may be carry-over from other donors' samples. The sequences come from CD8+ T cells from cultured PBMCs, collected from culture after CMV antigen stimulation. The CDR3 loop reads CASSFGQGQTQYF. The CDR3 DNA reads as TGTGCCAGCAGTTTTGGACAGGGGCAGACCCAGTACTTC.